The rows below give T cell receptor beta chains drawn from one sample of a study of Graves' ophthalmopathy and Graves' hyperthyroidism. TCRdb ran MiXCR on the multiplex PCR reads and lists one entry per CDR3 protein. This table holds around 400,000 distinct CDR3 sequences, 20% to 25% found once. The specimen sequenced was peripheral blood. The source of these receptors is a woman between 18 and 30 years old with stable Graves' hyperthyroidism. Both conserved end residues are part of each CDR3. D genes are given only for firm matches. Clone size, where shown, is once, few, many, or a class for clones that have expanded.

size | D | length | J | V | CDR3 | DNA
many | - | 17 | TRBJ2-2 | TRBV5-1 | CASSLGGVSWNTGELFF | TGCGCCAGCAGCTTGGGGGGGGTCTCTTGGAACACCGGGGAGCTGTTTTTT
many | - | 15 | TRBJ2-4 | TRBV13 | CASSLGHIGKNIKYF | TGTGCCAGCAGCTTAGGCCATATAGGCAAAAACATTAAGTACTTC
few | TRBD1 | 16 | TRBJ2-7 | TRBV28 | CASSLSFRGQIYEQYF | TGTGCCAGCAGTTTATCCTTTAGGGGACAGATCTACGAGCAGTACTTC
many | - | 14 | TRBJ2-7 | TRBV20-1 | CSARAWGLTYEQYF | TGCAGTGCTAGAGCCTGGGGGCTTACCTACGAGCAGTACTTC
- | TRBD1 | 16 | TRBJ2-4 | TRBV7-3 | CASSLSQGQVGNIKYF | TGTGCCAGCAGCTTAAGTCAAGGACAGGTGGGGAACATTAAGTACTTC
many | TRBD2 | 20 | TRBJ2-4 | TRBV3-1 | CASSQIALAGATIAKNIQYF | TGTGCCAGCAGCCAAATTGCACTAGCGGGAGCCACCATAGCCAAAAACATTCAGTACTTC
many | - | 13 | TRBJ1-1 | TRBV6-1 | CASSELASTEAFF | TGTGCCAGCAGTGAACTGGCGAGCACTGAAGCTTTCTTT
many | TRBD2 | 15 | TRBJ2-7 | TRBV2 | CASRSGSLLDYEQYF | TGTGCCAGCCGTAGCGGGAGTCTCCTCGATTACGAGCAGTACTTC
- | TRBD2 | 16 | TRBJ2-5 | TRBV11-2 | CASSPGTSGEGETQYF | TGTGCCAGCAGCCCTGGGACTAGCGGGGAGGGGGAGACCCAGTACTTC
many | TRBD2 | 14 | TRBJ2-4 | TRBV7-2 | CASSSIAGGNIKYF | TGTGCCAGCAGCTCAATAGCGGGAGGGAACATTAAGTACTTC
many | - | 11 | TRBJ1-1 | TRBV29-1 | CSVVGEAEAFF | TGCAGCGTTGTTGGGGAAGCTGAAGCTTTCTTT
many | - | 13 | TRBJ1-1 | TRBV25-1 | CASIQDRNTEAFF | TGTGCCAGCATCCAGGACCGGAACACTGAAGCTTTCTTT
many | TRBD2 | 14 | TRBJ2-7 | TRBV20-1 | CSASWGLGGYEQYF | TGCAGTGCTAGTTGGGGACTAGGTGGCTACGAGCAGTACTTC
many | TRBD2 | 20 | TRBJ2-4 | TRBV6-1 | CASREKPGLAGFLAKNIQYF | TGTGCCAGCAGGGAAAAACCGGGACTAGCGGGGTTTCTAGCCAAAAACATTCAGTACTTC
many | TRBD1 | 13 | TRBJ1-2 | TRBV27 | CASSKQGANGYTF | TGTGCCAGCAGTAAACAGGGGGCGAATGGCTACACCTTC
many | - | 10 | TRBJ1-2 | TRBV20-1 | CSPFSIQGNF | TGCAGCCCCTTCTCCATCCAAGGAAACTTC
many | - | 15 | TRBJ1-5 | TRBV19 | CASTKERGLDQPQHF | TGTGCCAGTACCAAGGAAAGAGGGTTGGATCAGCCCCAGCATTTT
- | TRBD1 | 14 | TRBJ2-3 | TRBV5-1 | CASRRTGVTDTQYF | TGCGCCAGCAGACGGACAGGGGTGACAGATACGCAGTATTTT
many | - | 15 | TRBJ2-5 | TRBV9 | CASSVIPVRQETQYF | TGTGCCAGCAGCGTAATTCCCGTGAGACAAGAGACCCAGTACTTC
- | TRBD1 | 16 | TRBJ1-2 | TRBV6-2/TRBV6-3 | CASSYSSDRLDYGYTF | TGTGCCAGCAGTTACTCTTCGGACAGGCTAGACTATGGCTACACCTTC
many | TRBD1 | 17 | TRBJ1-1 | TRBV30 | CAWSVRRQGLMNTEAFF | TGTGCCTGGAGTGTACGCCGACAGGGACTTATGAACACTGAAGCTTTCTTT
many | - | 16 | TRBJ1-1 | TRBV7-6 | CASSPKTGRLNTEAFF | TGTGCCAGCAGTCCAAAAACAGGACGGCTGAACACTGAAGCTTTCTTT
many | - | 13 | TRBJ2-5 | TRBV28 | CASTGENQETQYF | TGTGCCAGCACGGGGGAGAACCAAGAGACCCAGTACTTC
many | - | 17 | TRBJ2-7 | TRBV7-3 | CASSLKGGRKSSYEQYF | TGTGCCAGCAGCTTAAAAGGGGGACGGAAAAGCTCCTACGAGCAGTACTTC
many | TRBD1 | 17 | TRBJ2-5 | TRBV11-1 | CASRFGTGGPNRETQYF | TGTGCCAGCAGGTTCGGGACAGGGGGACCAAACCGAGAGACCCAGTACTTC
few | TRBD2 | 15 | TRBJ2-7 | TRBV18 | CASSPTSGNSYEQYF | TGTGCCAGCTCCCCTACTAGCGGGAACTCCTACGAGCAGTACTTC
many | - | 15 | TRBJ1-2 | TRBV12-3/TRBV12-4 | CASSLGLGGNYGYTF | TGTGCCAGCAGTTTGGGTTTAGGAGGGAACTATGGCTACACCTTC
- | - | 13 | TRBJ1-3 | TRBV30 | CASQGYSGNTIYF | TGTGCCTCCCAGGGTTACTCTGGAAACACCATATATTTT
many | TRBD2 | 17 | TRBJ2-5 | TRBV6-1 | CASSDWVLADYQETQYF | TGTGCCAGCAGTGATTGGGTACTAGCGGACTACCAAGAGACCCAGTACTTC
- | - | 14 | TRBJ2-7 | TRBV5-6 | CASSLWEGFDEQYF | TGTGCCAGCAGCTTGTGGGAAGGGTTCGACGAGCAGTACTTC
many | - | 13 | TRBJ1-6 | TRBV10-3 | CAISEQGQSPLHF | TGTGCCATCAGTGAGCAGGGCCAATCACCCCTCCACTTT
many | - | 13 | TRBJ2-4 | TRBV7-9 | CASSLADSNVVGF | TGTGCCAGCAGCTTAGCGGACAGTAACGTGGTAGGCTTC
- | - | 16 | TRBJ2-5 | TRBV11-2 | CASSAPGTRGRETQDF | TGTGCCAGCAGCGCACCCGGGACTCGCGGCCGAGAGACCCAGGACTTC
many | - | 14 | TRBJ1-6 | TRBV20-1 | CSRGALNTGSPLHF | TGCAGTCGGGGCGCACTTAATACCGGTTCACCCCTCCACTTT
- | TRBD2 | 16 | TRBJ2-7 | TRBV6-5 | CASSFRTSGRAKEQYF | TGTGCCAGCAGTTTCCGGACTAGCGGGAGGGCGAAAGAGCAGTACTTC
many | - | 15 | TRBJ2-6 | TRBV6-1 | CASSRESSGANVLTF | TGTGCCAGCAGCCGGGAAAGCTCTGGGGCCAACGTCCTGACTTTC
many | - | 13 | TRBJ1-2 | TRBV12-3/TRBV12-4 | CASSLPGIYGYTF | TGTGCCAGCAGTTTACCGGGGATCTATGGCTACACCTTC
many | - | 14 | TRBJ1-5 | TRBV12-3/TRBV12-4 | CASSFARGNQPQHF | TGTGCCAGCAGTTTCGCCAGAGGCAATCAGCCCCAGCATTTT
- | - | 16 | TRBJ2-6 | TRBV12-5 | CASGSRLTAGANVLTF | TGTGCTAGTGGTTCTCGACTAACCGCAGGGGCCAACGTCCTGACTTTC
many | - | 13 | TRBJ1-2 | TRBV7-9 | CASSSSNIRGYTF | TGTGCCAGCAGCTCCTCAAACATCCGCGGCTACACCTTC
many | TRBD1 | 13 | TRBJ1-2 | TRBV30 | CAWSPDRGFGYTF | TGTGCCTGGAGTCCGGACAGGGGATTTGGCTACACCTTC
many | - | 16 | TRBJ2-2 | TRBV20-1 | CSARDKVPPAHGELFF | TGCAGTGCTAGAGATAAGGTGCCGCCCGCCCATGGGGAGCTGTTTTTT
- | TRBD1 | 15 | TRBJ1-2 | TRBV28 | CASSLWTGMNYGYTF | TGTGCCAGCAGTTTATGGACAGGGATGAACTATGGCTACACCTTC
many | - | 12 | TRBJ1-1 | TRBV24-1 | CATRRGDTEAFF | TGTGCCACCCGAAGGGGGGACACTGAAGCTTTCTTT
many | TRBD1 | 14 | TRBJ1-2 | TRBV19 | CASSSGQVNYGYTF | TGTGCCAGTAGTAGCGGACAGGTTAACTATGGCTACACCTTC
- | - | 14 | TRBJ2-7 | TRBV3-1 | CASSQAQGLSEQYF | TGTGCCAGCAGCCAAGCGCAGGGGCTCAGCGAGCAGTACTTC
many | TRBD2 | 15 | TRBJ2-7 | TRBV2 | CASSQGLAEVYEQYF | TGTGCCAGCAGTCAGGGACTAGCGGAGGTCTACGAGCAGTACTTC
many | - | 17 | TRBJ2-2 | TRBV12-3/TRBV12-4 | CASSGGLDTRGGGELFF | TGTGCCAGCAGCGGGGGCTTGGACACCCGGGGTGGCGGGGAGCTGTTTTTT
- | - | 16 | TRBJ2-7 | TRBV6-5 | CASSYSKGGHSYEQYF | TGTGCCAGCAGTTACTCGAAGGGAGGCCATTCCTACGAGCAGTACTTC
- | TRBD1 | 15 | TRBJ1-6 | TRBV5-8 | CSSSGRQGRRAPLHF | TGTTCCAGCAGCGGTCGACAGGGGAGGAGGGCACCCCTCCACTTT
many | - | 17 | TRBJ2-6 | TRBV12-3/TRBV12-4 | CASTLGKLLSGANVLTF | TGTGCCAGCACCTTGGGTAAATTGCTCTCTGGGGCCAACGTCCTGACTTTC